The clone carrying this T cell receptor beta chain was detected a few times. Its antigen is still unknown. From the reads, TCRdb called clonotypes with MiXCR, one entry per CDR3 protein. This table holds approximately 400,000 distinct CDR3 sequences, around 32% found once. These data belong to a study of T cell repertoires in cytomegalovirus infection. Study outcomes and limitations: In two of eight donors, the top clonotype was HLA-C-restricted CMV-specific.

V gave up 5 bases and J gave up 2 bases; unmatched junction bases: 4. This CDR3 has 14 residues. Sequenced: PBMCs. The sequence was collected from a human donor in good health (CMV status not recorded). Some clones in this sample may be carry-over from other donors' samples. The rearrangement joins TRBV12-3 or TRBV12-4 to TRBJ2-5; 8 positions match TRBD1. CDR3 protein: CASSRGTGQETQYF. CDR3 nucleotide sequence: TGTGCCAGCAGTCGGGGGACAGGACAAGAGACCCAGTACTTC.